Listed here are 26 T cell receptor beta chains from one sample, sequenced in a study of T cells in Graves' hyperthyroidism and ophthalmopathy. Amplification targeted TCR beta CDR3 regions from RNA transcripts. Using the HTBI primer set, a first-round RT-PCR was run on the TCR CDR3. TCRdb used MiXCR to reprocess the multiplex PCR reads, holding one entry per CDR3 protein. This repertoire shows about half a million distinct CDR3 sequences, approximately 20% found once; its top ten account for roughly 47%. Source material: blood. The receptors derive from a man between 35 and 55 years old with Graves' ophthalmopathy.

A remark on this clonotype: A much more abundant neighbour one base away suggests this may be a read error. V usage is TRBV18 and J usage is TRBJ1-2, with 7 nucleotides matching TRBD1. This CDR3 contains 15 residues. V trimming: 10 bases; J trimming: 4 bases; junction bases outside the gene matches: 15. Germline lookup yields CDR1 KGHSH and CDR2 LQKENI. This CDR3 reads CANSPQGTLFYGYTF. The CDR3 DNA reads as TGTGCCAACTCCCCACAGGGGACCCTCTTCTATGGCTACACCTTC.

This chain joins TRBV30 and TRBJ2-1; TRBD1 might be the D (6 bases). The CDR3 has 13 amino acids. From germline, CDR1 is GTSNPN and CDR2 SVGIG (reference sequence). With 7 bases removed from V and 6 bases from J, the gap between germline ends came to 16 bases. The CDR3 DNA sequence: TGTGCCTTTGAGCGGCAGGGGATCAATGAGCAGTTCTTC. Its protein is CAFERQGINEQFF.

This rearrangement joins TRBV5-5 to TRBJ2-2; D is perhaps TRBD1 (6 bases). CDR3 length: 14 residues. The germline V gene encodes CDR1 SGHKS and CDR2 YYEKEE (reference sequence). V dropped 7 bases and J dropped 6 bases, with 16 bases sitting between them. The CDR3 loop is CASEGGIVPGELFF. The CDR3 DNA is TGTGCCAGCGAAGGGGGTATAGTTCCCGGGGAGCTGTTTTTT.

The table lists this clonotype with many counts. At one end the junction does not follow the germline gene, possibly because of a read error. The V gene is TRBV5-1, the J gene TRBJ2-7, with a weak D call TRBD2 (5 bases). Looked up from germline, CDR1 is SGHRS and CDR2 is YFSETQ. This CDR3 has 11 amino acids. CDR3 sequence reads: CASSGGYEQYF. The CDR3 region has the DNA TGTGCCAGCAGCGGAGGTTACGAGCAGTACTTC. Using reference TRBV5-1 and TRBJ2-7 for the parts outside the CDR3, the full variable domain is KAGVTQTPRYLIKTRGQQVTLSCSPISGHRSVSWYQQTPGQGLQFLFEYFSETQRNKGNFPGRFSGRQFSNSRSEMNVSTLELGDSALYLCASSGGYEQYFGPGTRLTVT.

This clonotype was counted ten times or more. This sequence joins TRBV9 and TRBJ2-1, with TRBD2 matching over 10 bases. After removal of 0 bases from V and 2 bases from J, the junction contained 11 bases not matched to a gene. The CDR3 spans 19 residues. Per the germline V gene, CDR1 is SGDLS and CDR2 is YYNGEE. This CDR3 is CASSVDLAGAPTAYNEQFF. CDR3 coding DNA: TGTGCCAGCAGCGTAGATCTAGCGGGGGCCCCTACAGCCTACAATGAGCAGTTCTTC.

V and J are TRBV19 and TRBJ2-3, with D possibly being TRBD1 (5 bases). CDR1 and CDR2 (germline): LNHDA, SQIVND (reference sequence). V shed 3 bases and J shed 5 bases, with 18 bases lying between them. This CDR3 region has 16 residues. The CDR3 DNA reads TGTGCCAGTAGTATCACCCCCTCGGGTAGGGGAGATACGCAGTATTTT. It yields the protein CASSITPSGRGDTQYF. The variable domain in full, with the rest retrieved from reference TRBV19 and TRBJ2-3, is DGGITQSPKYLFRKEGQNVTLSCEQNLNHDAMYWYRQDPGQGLRLIYYSQIVNDFQKGDIAEGYSVSREKKESFPLTVTSAQKNPTAFYLCASSITPSGRGDTQYFGPGTRLTVL.

The table lists this clonotype with many counts. In DNA, the CDR3 is TGTGCCAGCAGCTCCGTGACTGAGCAGTTCTTC. Translation: CASSSVTEQFF. The rearrangement joins TRBV12-3 or TRBV12-4 to TRBJ2-1; no reliable D call. This CDR3 has 11 residues. Trimming left V 6 bases short and J 9 bases short, with 9 bases between.

This clonotype was counted many times. The chain links TRBV10-3 to TRBJ2-7; 9 nucleotides agree with TRBD2. The germline gives CDR1 ENHRY, CDR2 SYGVKD. With 6 bases clipped from V and 1 base from J, the junction kept 7 bases outside the gene matches. The CDR3 sequence is 15 residues long. The DNA for the CDR3 is TGTGCCATCAGCCTCGGTCTAGCGGGATCCTACGAGCAGTACTTC. Amino acids: CAISLGLAGSYEQYF.

The chain carries TRBV24-1 and TRBJ2-2; no reliable D call. The germline gives CDR1 KGHDR, CDR2 SFDVKD. Trimming removed 0 bases from V and 5 bases from J, with 6 bases in between. The CDR3 covers 14 residues. CDR3 coding DNA: TGTGCCACCAGTGATTTGTGGGGAACCGGGGAGCTGTTTTTT. Amino acid sequence: CATSDLWGTGELFF.

In this sample, this clonotype turned up a few times. The J gene is TRBJ1-4, the V gene TRBV5-1; 9 nucleotides match TRBD1. From germline, CDR1 is SGHRS and CDR2 YFSETQ. The V gene end was trimmed by 4 bases and the J gene end by 8 bases; junction bases not matched to a gene: 9. The CDR3 consists of 15 residues. The CDR3 nucleotides are TGCGCCAGCAGCCACATTACAGGGGGCGAAGAAAAACTGTTTTTT. It translates to CASSHITGGEEKLFF.

This clonotype came up many times. The gene calls are TRBV5-1 and TRBJ1-4; the D is unclear. This CDR3 comprises 12 residues. Germline V CDR1 and CDR2: SGHRS, YFSETQ. V lost 0 bases and J lost 10, with 7 bases in between. The CDR3 DNA reads as TGCGCCAGCAGCTTGGAAGGGAGAAAACTGTTTTTT. Protein product: CASSLEGRKLFF.

The V and J genes are TRBV12-5 and TRBJ2-7; maybe TRBD1 (6 bases). V lost 0 bases and J lost 2, with 14 bases in between. The CDR3 has 16 residues. Germline V lookup: CDR1 LGHNT, CDR2 FRNRAP. CDR3 sequence reads: CASGLVQGGRTYEQYF. As DNA, the CDR3 is TGTGCTAGTGGTTTGGTACAGGGCGGGCGCACCTACGAGCAGTACTTC.

This clonotype showed up just a few times. The chain has TRBV30 and TRBJ2-1; D gene unclear. Between the trimmed V and J ends, which lost 1 base and 0 bases, there was a span of 10 bases. CDR3 size: 15 residues. Germline V gives CDR1 GTSNPN, CDR2 SVGIG (reference sequence). The CDR3 is CAWSEDIRSYNEQFF. CDR3 in DNA: TGTGCCTGGAGTGAGGATATACGCTCCTACAATGAGCAGTTCTTC. The full variable domain, rest sourced from reference TRBV30 and TRBJ2-1, is SQTIHQWPATLVQPVGSPLSLECTVEGTSNPNLYWYRQAAGRGLQLLFYSVGIGQISSEVPQNLSASRPQDRQFILSSKKLLLSDSGFYLCAWSEDIRSYNEQFFGPGTRLTVL.

This rearrangement joins TRBV20-1 to TRBJ1-1, with D unclear. CDR3 length equals 14 residues. In germline, CDR1 is DFQATT, CDR2 SNEGSKA (reference sequence). V was trimmed by 7 bases and J by 0 bases, leaving 15 bases between them. The CDR3 sequence is CSGITLIMNTEAFF. The CDR3 DNA follows: TGCAGTGGGATAACCTTAATAATGAACACTGAAGCTTTCTTT.

This clonotype was seen ten or more times. The chain couples TRBV7-3 to TRBJ1-2, with TRBD1 matching over 9 bases. Unmatched junction bases numbered 11, after V lost 2 bases and J lost 7 bases. The V gene's germline CDR1 is SGHTA and CDR2 FQGTGA. The CDR3 extends over 16 amino acids. CDR3 residues: CASSLSRDRGKSGYTF. The CDR3 DNA reads as TGTGCCAGCAGCTTATCCAGAGACAGGGGGAAAAGTGGCTACACCTTC.

This clonotype was counted only a few times. The chain employs TRBV6-5 and TRBJ1-4; D unclear. The V gene lost 0 bases and the J gene lost 4 bases, with 15 bases spanning the gap. CDR1 is MNHEY and CDR2 is SVGAGI in the germline V gene. CDR3 length: 17 amino acids. The CDR3 nucleotides read TGTGCCAGCAGTTACTCGAAACGGTCCGTCCTTAATGAAAAACTGTTTTTT. Protein: CASSYSKRSVLNEKLFF.

This clonotype has just a few counts. V usage is TRBV19 and J usage is TRBJ2-2; D might be TRBD2 (6 bases). Germline V gene data show CDR1 as LNHDA and CDR2 as SQIVND (reference sequence). The CDR3 loop spans 16 amino acids. The V end lost 1 base, the J end lost 5 bases, and 14 bases lay between the germline ends. CDR3: CASSIGPAGRTGELFF. CDR3 in DNA: TGTGCCAGTAGTATAGGGCCAGCGGGTCGGACCGGGGAGCTGTTTTTT.

CDR3 amino acids: CASSIDWVQPQHF. The CDR3 nucleotides read TGTGCCAGTAGTATAGACTGGGTCCAGCCCCAGCATTTT. The J gene is TRBJ1-5, the V gene TRBV19; D not resolved. The CDR3 runs to 13 residues. V was trimmed by 0 bases and J by 7 bases, leaving 7 bases between them. Germline loops: CDR1 LNHDA, CDR2 SQIVND (reference sequence).

This clonotype was recorded once. The chain recombines TRBV19 with TRBJ1-2; D is uncertain. The CDR3 totals 12 residues. Germline V gives CDR1 LNHDA, CDR2 SQIVND (reference sequence). V lost 4 bases, J lost 2 bases, and 5 bases lay in between. The CDR3 region has the DNA TGTGCCAGTAGTAACAAGAACTATGGCTACACCTTC. Translated, it gives CASSNKNYGYTF.

This clonotype was counted only a few times. The chain uses TRBV3-1 and TRBJ1-2, with unresolved D. Germline V gives CDR1 LGHDT, CDR2 YNNKEL (reference sequence). This CDR3 region has 14 residues. V was trimmed by 0 bases and J by 7 bases, leaving 12 bases between them. CDR3 sequence (DNA): TGTGCCAGCAGCCAAGACGGCAGGTTCAGTGGCTACACCTTC. Its protein product is CASSQDGRFSGYTF.

The chain joins TRBV12-3 or TRBV12-4 to TRBJ1-5, with unresolved D. The CDR3 totals 11 residues. V gave up 5 bases and J gave up 5 bases, with 4 bases separating them. The DNA of the CDR3 is TGTGCCAGCAGTATTGATCAGCCCCAGCATTTT. It encodes CASSIDQPQHF.

This chain links TRBV19 with TRBJ2-2; tentative D call: TRBD1 (5 bases). CDR1 LNHDA and CDR2 SQIVND come from the germline V gene (reference sequence). Trimming stripped 7 bases from V and 7 bases from J, with 22 bases between. The CDR3 extends over 16 amino acids. The chain's CDR3 is CASTIAGSARGGELFF. The DNA for the CDR3 is TGTGCCAGTACCATAGCAGGGTCAGCTCGAGGCGGGGAGCTGTTTTTT.

In its sample, this clonotype was seen many times. The rearrangement links TRBV20-1 to TRBJ2-5, with a possible D match to TRBD1 (7 bases). CDR3 length: 14 amino acids. In germline, CDR1 is DFQATT, CDR2 SNEGSKA (reference sequence). The V and J ends lost 0 bases and 5 bases respectively, with 13 bases between them. This CDR3 is CSAREQGRMETQYF. CDR3 nucleotides: TGCAGTGCTAGAGAACAGGGGAGGATGGAGACCCAGTACTTC.

The chain is built from TRBV20-1 and TRBJ1-4, with D possibly matching TRBD1 (6 bases). Trimming stripped 3 bases from V and 6 bases from J, with 8 bases between. Germline CDR1 DFQATT, CDR2 SNEGSKA (reference sequence). This CDR3 is 12 amino acids long. CDR3 bases: TGCAGTGCTAGGGGGGCTGATGAAAAACTGTTTTTT. Protein sequence: CSARGADEKLFF.

There are a few counts of this clonotype. The chain carries TRBV12-5 and TRBJ1-1; D gene unclear. There are 13 residues in the CDR3. The germline V and J ends were trimmed by 3 bases and 11 bases, with 16 bases remaining between them. The germline V gene has CDR1 LGHNT and CDR2 FRNRAP. The CDR3 sequence: CASGLSGSGGAFF. The CDR3 coding sequence is TGTGCTAGTGGTTTATCGGGTTCTGGAGGGGCTTTCTTT. Full variable domain (missing parts from reference TRBV12-5 and TRBJ1-1): DARVTQTPRHKVTEMGQEVTMRCQPILGHNTVFWYRQTMMQGLELLAYFRNRAPLDDSGMPKDRFSAEMPDATLATLKIQPSEPRDSAVYFCASGLSGSGGAFFGQGTRLTVV.

V and J are TRBV6-6 and TRBJ1-2; D unresolved. Between the trimmed V and J ends, which lost 2 bases and 6 bases, there was a span of 4 bases. The CDR3 loop spans 11 amino acids. The germline gives CDR1 MNHNY, CDR2 SVGAGI (reference sequence). The CDR3 coding sequence is TGTGCCAGCAGTTACGGGAATGGCTACACCTTC. Its translation is CASSYGNGYTF.